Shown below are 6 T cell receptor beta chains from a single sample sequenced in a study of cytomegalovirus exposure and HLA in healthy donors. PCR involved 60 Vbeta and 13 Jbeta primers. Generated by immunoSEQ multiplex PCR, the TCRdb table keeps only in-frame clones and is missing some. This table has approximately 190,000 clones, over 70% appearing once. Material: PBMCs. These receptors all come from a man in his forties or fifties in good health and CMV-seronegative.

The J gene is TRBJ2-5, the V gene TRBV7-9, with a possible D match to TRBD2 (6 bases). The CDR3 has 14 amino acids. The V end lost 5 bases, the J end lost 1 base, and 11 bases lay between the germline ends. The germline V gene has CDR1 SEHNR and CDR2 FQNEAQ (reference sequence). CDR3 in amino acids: CASSRSTSQETQYF. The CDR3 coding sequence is TGTGCCAGCAGCAGATCGACTAGCCAAGAGACCCAGTACTTC.

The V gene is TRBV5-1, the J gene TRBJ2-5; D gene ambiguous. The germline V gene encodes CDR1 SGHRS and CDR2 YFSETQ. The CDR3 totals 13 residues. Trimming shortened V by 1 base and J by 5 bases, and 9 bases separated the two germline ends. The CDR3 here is CASSLTNKETQYF. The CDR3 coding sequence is TGCGCCAGCAGCTTGACAAATAAGGAGACCCAGTACTTC.

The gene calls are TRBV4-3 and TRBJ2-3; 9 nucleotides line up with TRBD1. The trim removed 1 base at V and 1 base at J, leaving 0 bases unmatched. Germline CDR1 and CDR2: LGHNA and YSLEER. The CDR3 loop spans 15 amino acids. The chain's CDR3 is CASSQGQGGTDTQYF. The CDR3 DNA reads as TGCGCCAGCAGCCAAGGACAGGGGGGCACAGATACGCAGTATTTT.

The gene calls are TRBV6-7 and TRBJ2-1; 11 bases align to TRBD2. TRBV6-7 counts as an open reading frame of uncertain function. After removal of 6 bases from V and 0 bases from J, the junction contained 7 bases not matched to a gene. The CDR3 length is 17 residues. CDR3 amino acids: CASRLTSGISSYNEQFF. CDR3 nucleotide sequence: TGTGCCAGCAGACTGACTAGCGGGATTAGCTCCTACAATGAGCAGTTCTTC.

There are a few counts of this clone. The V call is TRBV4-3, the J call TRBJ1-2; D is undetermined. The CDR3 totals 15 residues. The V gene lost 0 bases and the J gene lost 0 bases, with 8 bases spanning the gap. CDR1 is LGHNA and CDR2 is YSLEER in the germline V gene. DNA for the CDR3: TGCGCCAGCAGCCAAGAGCGAGCCGCTAACTATGGCTACACCTTC. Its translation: CASSQERAANYGYTF.

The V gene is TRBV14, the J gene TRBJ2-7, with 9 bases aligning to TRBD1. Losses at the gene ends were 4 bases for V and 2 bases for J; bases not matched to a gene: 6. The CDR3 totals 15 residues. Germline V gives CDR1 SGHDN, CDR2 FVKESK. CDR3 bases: TGTGCCAGCAGCCCGTGGGGACAGGGTACCTACGAGCAGTACTTC. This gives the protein CASSPWGQGTYEQYF. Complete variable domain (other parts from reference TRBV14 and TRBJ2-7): EAGVTQFPSHSVIEKGQTVTLRCDPISGHDNLYWYRRVMGKEIKFLLHFVKESKQDESGMPNNRFLAERTGGTYSTLKVQPAELEDSGVYFCASSPWGQGTYEQYFGPGTRLTVT.